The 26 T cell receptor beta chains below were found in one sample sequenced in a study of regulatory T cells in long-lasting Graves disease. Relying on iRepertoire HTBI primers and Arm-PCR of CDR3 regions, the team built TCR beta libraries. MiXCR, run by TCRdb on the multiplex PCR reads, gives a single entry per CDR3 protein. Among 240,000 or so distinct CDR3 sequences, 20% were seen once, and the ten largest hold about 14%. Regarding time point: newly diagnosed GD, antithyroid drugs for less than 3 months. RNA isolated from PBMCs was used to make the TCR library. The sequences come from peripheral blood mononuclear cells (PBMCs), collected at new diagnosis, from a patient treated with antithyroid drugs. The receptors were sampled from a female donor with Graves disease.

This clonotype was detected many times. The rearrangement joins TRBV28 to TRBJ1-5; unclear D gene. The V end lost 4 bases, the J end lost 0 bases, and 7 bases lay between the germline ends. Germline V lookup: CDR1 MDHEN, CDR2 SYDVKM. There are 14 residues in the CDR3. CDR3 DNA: TGTGCCAGCAGTTCTCCAGGTAGCAATCAGCCCCAGCATTTT. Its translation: CASSSPGSNQPQHF. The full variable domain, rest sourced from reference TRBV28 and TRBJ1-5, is DVKVTQSSRYLVKRTGEKVFLECVQDMDHENMFWYRQDPGLGLRLIYFSYDVKMKEKGDIPEGYSVSREKKERFSLILESASTNQTSMYLCASSSPGSNQPQHFGDGTRLSIL.

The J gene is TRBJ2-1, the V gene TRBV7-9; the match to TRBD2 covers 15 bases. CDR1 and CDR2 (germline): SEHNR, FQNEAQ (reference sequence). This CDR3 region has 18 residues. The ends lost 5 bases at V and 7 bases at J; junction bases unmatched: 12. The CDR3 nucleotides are TGTGCCAGCAGCCCCCGGACTAGCGGGAGGGCCCACCGGAATGAGCAGTTCTTC. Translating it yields CASSPRTSGRAHRNEQFF.

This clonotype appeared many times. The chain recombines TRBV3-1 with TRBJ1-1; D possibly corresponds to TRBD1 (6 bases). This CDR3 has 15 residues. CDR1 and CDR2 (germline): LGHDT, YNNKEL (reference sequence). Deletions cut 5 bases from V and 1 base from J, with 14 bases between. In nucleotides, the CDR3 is TGTGCCAGCAGCTTGGCCGGGACAAAGAACACTGAAGCTTTCTTT. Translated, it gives CASSLAGTKNTEAFF.

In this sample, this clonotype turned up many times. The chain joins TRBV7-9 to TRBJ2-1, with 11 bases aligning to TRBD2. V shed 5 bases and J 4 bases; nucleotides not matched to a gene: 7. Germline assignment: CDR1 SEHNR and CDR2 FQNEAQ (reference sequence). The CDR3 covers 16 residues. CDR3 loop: CASSQLAGGLYNEQFF. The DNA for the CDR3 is TGTGCCAGCAGCCAGCTAGCGGGAGGTTTGTACAATGAGCAGTTCTTC. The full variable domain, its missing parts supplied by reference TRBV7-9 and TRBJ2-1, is DTGVSQNPRHKITKRGQNVTFRCDPISEHNRLYWYRQTLGQGPEFLTYFQNEAQLEKSRLLSDRFSAERPKGSFSTLEIQRTEQGDSAMYLCASSQLAGGLYNEQFFGPGTRLTVL.

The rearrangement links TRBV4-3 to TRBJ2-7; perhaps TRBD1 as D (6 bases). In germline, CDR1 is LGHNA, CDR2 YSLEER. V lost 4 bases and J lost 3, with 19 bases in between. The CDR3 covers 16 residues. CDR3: CASSPTRTVEFYEQYF. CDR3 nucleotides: TGCGCCAGCAGCCCGACAAGGACAGTCGAATTCTACGAGCAGTACTTC.

The DNA of the CDR3 is TGTGCCAGCAGTTACGGGCGTATGAACACTGAAGCTTTCTTT. Translated, it gives CASSYGRMNTEAFF. This chain connects TRBV6-2 or TRBV6-3 to TRBJ1-1; the D is unclear. Per germline, CDR1 MNHEY and CDR2 SVGEGT. This CDR3 has 14 residues. V shed 2 bases and J shed 0 bases, with 7 bases lying between them.

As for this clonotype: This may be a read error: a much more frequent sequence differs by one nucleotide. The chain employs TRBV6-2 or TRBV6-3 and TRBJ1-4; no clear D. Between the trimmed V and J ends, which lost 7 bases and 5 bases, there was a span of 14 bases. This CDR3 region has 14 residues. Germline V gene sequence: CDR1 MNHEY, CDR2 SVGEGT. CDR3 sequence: CASKLRNTNEKLFF. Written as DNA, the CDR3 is TGTGCCAGCAAGCTCCGGAACACAAATGAAAAACTGTTTTTT.

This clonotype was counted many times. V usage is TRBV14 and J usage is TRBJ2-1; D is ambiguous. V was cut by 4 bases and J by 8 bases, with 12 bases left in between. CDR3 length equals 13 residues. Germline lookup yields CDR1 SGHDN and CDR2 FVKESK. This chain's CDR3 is CASSPQGLDEQFF. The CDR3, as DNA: TGTGCCAGCAGCCCACAAGGGCTGGATGAGCAGTTCTTC. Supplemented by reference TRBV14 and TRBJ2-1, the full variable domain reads EAGVTQFPSHSVIEKGQTVTLRCDPISGHDNLYWYRRVMGKEIKFLLHFVKESKQDESGMPNNRFLAERTGGTYSTLKVQPAELEDSGVYFCASSPQGLDEQFFGPGTRLTVL.

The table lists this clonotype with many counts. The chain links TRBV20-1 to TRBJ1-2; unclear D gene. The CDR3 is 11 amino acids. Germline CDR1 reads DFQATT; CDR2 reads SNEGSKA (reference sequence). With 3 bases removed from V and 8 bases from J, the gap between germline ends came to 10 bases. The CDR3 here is CSASDYWGYTF. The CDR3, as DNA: TGCAGTGCTAGCGATTACTGGGGCTACACCTTC.

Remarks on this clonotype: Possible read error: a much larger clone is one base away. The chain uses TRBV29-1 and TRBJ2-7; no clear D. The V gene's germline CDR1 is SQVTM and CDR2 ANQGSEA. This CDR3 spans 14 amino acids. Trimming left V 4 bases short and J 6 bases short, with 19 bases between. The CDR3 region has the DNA TGCAGCGTTGGACCAGCCAACCCTCCCCTCGAGCAGTACTTC. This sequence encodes CSVGPANPPLEQYF.

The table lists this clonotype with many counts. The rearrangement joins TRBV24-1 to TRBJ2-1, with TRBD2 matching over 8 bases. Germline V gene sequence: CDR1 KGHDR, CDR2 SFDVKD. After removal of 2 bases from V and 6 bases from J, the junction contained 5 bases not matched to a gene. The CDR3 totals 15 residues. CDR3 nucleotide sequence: TGTGCCACCAGTGATTATGCGGGAGGAGTCAATGAGCAGTTCTTC. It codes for CATSDYAGGVNEQFF.

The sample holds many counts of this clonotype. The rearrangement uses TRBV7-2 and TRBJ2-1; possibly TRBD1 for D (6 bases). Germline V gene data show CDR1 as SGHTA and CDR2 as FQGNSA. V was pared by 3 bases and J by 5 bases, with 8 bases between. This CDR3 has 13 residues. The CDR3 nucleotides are TGTGCCAGCAGCTTGAACAGGGACAATGAGCAGTTCTTC. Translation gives CASSLNRDNEQFF.

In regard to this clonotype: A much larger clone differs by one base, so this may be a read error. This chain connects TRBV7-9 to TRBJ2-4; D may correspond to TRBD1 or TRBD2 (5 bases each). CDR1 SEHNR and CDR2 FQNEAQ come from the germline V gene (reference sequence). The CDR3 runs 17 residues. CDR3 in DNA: TGTGCCGGCAGCAAATTAGGGACGGGTTGGGCCAAAAACATTCAGTACTTC. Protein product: CAGSKLGTGWAKNIQYF.

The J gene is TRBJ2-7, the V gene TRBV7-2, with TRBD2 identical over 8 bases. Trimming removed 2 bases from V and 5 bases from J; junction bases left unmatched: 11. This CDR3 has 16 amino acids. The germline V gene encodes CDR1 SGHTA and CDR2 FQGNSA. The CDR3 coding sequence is TGTGCCAGCAGCTTACCGACCGGGTACGGGGGGGACGAGCAGTACTTC. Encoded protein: CASSLPTGYGGDEQYF.

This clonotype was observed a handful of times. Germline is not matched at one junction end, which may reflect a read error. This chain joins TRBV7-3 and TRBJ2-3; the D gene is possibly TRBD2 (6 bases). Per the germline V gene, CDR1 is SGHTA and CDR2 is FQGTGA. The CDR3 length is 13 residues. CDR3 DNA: TGTGACTCCCGGGGGACCCAGCCAGATACGCAGTGTTTT. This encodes CDSRGTQPDTQCF.

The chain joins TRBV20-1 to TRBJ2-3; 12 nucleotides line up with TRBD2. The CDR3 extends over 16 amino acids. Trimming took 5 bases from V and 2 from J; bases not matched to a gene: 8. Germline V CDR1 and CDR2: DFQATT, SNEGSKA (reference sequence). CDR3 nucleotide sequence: TGCAGTGCTTTCCGACTAGCGGGGGATTCCACAGATACGCAGTATTTT. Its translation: CSAFRLAGDSTDTQYF.

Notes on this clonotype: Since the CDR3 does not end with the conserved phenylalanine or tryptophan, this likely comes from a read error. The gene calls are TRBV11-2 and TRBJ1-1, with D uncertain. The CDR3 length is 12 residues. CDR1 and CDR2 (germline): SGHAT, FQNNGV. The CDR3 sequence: CAGSPDLPRAFL. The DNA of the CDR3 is TGTGCCGGCAGTCCGGACCTCCCGCGGGCTTTCCTT.

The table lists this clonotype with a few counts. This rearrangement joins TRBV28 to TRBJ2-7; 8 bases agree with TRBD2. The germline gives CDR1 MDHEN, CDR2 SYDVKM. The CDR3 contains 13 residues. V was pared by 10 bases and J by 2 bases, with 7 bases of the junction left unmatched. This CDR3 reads CATEAGAPYEQYF. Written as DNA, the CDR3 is TGTGCCACGGAAGCGGGGGCCCCCTACGAGCAGTACTTC.

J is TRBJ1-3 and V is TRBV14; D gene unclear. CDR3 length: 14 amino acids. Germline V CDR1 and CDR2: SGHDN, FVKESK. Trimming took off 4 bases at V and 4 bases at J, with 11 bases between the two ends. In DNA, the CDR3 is TGTGCCAGCAGCCTCCGATGGGCAGGAAACACCATATATTTT. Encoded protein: CASSLRWAGNTIYF.

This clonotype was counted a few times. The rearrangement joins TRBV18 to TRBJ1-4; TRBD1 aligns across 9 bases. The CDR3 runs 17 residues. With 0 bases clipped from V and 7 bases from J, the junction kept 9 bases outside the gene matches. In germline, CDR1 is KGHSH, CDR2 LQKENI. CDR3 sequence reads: CASSPPQPGTGSEKLFF. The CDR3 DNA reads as TGTGCCAGCTCACCACCCCAACCTGGGACAGGGTCTGAAAAACTGTTTTTT.

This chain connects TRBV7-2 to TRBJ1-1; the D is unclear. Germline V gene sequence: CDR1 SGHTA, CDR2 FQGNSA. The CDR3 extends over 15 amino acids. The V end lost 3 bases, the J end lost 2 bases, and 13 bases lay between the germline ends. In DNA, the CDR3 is TGTGCCAGCAGCTTTTATTGGACGGGTAACACTGAAGCTTTCTTT. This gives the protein CASSFYWTGNTEAFF.

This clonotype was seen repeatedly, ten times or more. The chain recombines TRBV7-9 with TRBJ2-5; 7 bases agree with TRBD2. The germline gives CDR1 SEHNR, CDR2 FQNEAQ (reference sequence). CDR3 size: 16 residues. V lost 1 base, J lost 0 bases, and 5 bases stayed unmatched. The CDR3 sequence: CASSLDGTTNQETQYF. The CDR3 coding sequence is TGTGCCAGCAGCTTAGATGGGACTACCAACCAAGAGACCCAGTACTTC.

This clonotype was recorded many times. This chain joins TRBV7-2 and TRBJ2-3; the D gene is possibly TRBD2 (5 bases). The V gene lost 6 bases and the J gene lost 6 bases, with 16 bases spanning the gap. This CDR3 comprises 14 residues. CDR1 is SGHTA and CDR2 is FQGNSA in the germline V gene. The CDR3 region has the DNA TGTGCCAGCAGGCGCATCGGGGTAACCGATACGCAGTATTTT. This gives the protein CASRRIGVTDTQYF.

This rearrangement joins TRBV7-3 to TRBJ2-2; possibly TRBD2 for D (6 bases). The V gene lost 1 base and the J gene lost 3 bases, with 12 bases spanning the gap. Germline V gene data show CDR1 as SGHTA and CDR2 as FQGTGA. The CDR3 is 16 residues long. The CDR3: CASSLRRGADTGELFF. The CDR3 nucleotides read TGTGCCAGCAGCTTAAGGAGGGGCGCGGACACCGGGGAGCTGTTTTTT.

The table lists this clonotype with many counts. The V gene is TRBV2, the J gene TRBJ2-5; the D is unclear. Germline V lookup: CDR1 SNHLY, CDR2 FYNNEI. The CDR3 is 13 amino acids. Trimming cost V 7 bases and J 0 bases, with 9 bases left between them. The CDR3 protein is CASTSAYQETQYF. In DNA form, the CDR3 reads TGTGCCAGCACAAGCGCGTACCAAGAGACCCAGTACTTC.

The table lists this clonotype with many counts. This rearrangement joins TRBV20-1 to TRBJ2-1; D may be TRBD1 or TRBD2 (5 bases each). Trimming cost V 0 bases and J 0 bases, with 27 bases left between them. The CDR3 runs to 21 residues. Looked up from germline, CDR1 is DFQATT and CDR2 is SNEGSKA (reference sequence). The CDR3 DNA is TGCAGTGCTAGAGATTCTGGCAGGGTGGGACCTAGGTTAACCTCCTACAATGAGCAGTTCTTC. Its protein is CSARDSGRVGPRLTSYNEQFF.